The T cell receptor beta chain described here comes from a study of T cell changes during pregnancy in multiple sclerosis (dated by TCRdb to the late 2010s). Regarding the study in general: In women with multiple sclerosis, the researchers looked at how the T cell repertoire shifted as pregnancy progressed.

The germline V gene sets CDR1 to MNHEY and CDR2 to SVGAGI. Unmatched junction bases come to 9, with V trimmed by 6 bases and J by 8 bases. Taken from cysteine to phenylalanine, the CDR3 has 14 residues. Of all the DNA, just the CDR3 is kept, 42 bases in frame from base 1. Libraries were constructed by the immunoSEQ multiplex PCR assay. In TCRdb, the immuneACCESS table is reduced to in-frame sequences with V and J assigned. These tables do not hold every clone; where another copy was compared, an unresolved V gene accounts for under half, and the others remain unexplained. This sample gives some 80,000 clones in total; around 92% of them show up just once. Of the sample, about 1% falls within the top ten clones. In the case of this clone: Its antigen is not yet known. Base qualities are not recorded, but no much larger clone differs from it by a single base.

The chain is made from TRBV6-5 and TRBJ1-4, with 7 central nucleotides matching TRBD1. The source is a female donor in good health, enrolled as a control in a pregnancy study. The specimen was peripheral blood, collected in the first trimester of pregnancy. The nucleotide sequence is TGTGCCAGCAGGACACAGGGGATCAGGGAAAAACTGTTTTTT. It codes for CASRTQGIREKLFF.